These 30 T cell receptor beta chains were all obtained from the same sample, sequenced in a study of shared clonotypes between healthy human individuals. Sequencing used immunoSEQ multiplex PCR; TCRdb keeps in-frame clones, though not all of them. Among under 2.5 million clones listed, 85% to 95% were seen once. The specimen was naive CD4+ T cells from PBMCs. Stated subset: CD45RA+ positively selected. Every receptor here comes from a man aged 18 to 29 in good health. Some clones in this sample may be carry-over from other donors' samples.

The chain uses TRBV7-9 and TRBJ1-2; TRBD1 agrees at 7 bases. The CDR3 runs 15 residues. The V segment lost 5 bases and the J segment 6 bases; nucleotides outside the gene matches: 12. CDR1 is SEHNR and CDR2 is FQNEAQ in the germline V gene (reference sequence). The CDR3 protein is CASSPSPDRANGYTF. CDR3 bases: TGTGCCAGCAGCCCTTCCCCCGACAGGGCCAATGGCTACACCTTC.

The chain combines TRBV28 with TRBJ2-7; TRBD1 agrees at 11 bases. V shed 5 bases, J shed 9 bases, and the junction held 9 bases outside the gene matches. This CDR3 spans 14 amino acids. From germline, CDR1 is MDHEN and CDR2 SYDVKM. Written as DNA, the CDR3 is TGTGCCAGCAGTCAATGGACAGGGGGCTTCGGGCAGTACTTC. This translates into CASSQWTGGFGQYF.

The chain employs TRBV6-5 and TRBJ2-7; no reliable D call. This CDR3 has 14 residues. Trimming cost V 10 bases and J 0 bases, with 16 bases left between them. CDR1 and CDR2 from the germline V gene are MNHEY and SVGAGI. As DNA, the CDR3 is TGTGCCACCAGAAGGGCAGGAAGCTCCTACGAGCAGTACTTC. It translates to CATRRAGSSYEQYF.

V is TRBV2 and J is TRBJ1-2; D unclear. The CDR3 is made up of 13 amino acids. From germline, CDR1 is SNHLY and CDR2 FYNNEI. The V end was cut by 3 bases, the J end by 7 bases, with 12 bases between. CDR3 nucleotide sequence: TGTGCCAGCAGTGATTCGGCCCGGAGTGGCTACACCTTC. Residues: CASSDSARSGYTF.

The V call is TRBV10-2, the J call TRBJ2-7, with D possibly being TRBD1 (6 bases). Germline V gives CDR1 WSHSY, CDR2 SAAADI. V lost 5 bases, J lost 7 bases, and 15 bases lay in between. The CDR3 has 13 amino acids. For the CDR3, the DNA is TGCGCCAGCAGTCAACTCCGGACAGTTGAGCAGTACTTC. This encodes CASSQLRTVEQYF.

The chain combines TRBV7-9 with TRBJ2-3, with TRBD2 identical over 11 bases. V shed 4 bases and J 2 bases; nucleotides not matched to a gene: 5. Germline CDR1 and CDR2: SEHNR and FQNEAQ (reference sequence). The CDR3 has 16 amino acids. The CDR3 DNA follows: TGTGCCAGCAGCTCCGGGACTAGCGGTTTCACAGATACGCAGTATTTT. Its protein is CASSSGTSGFTDTQYF.

The CDR3 here is CASSFTRDRDREQYF. As DNA, the CDR3 is TGTGCCAGCAGCTTCACCCGGGACAGGGACCGCGAGCAGTACTTC. This chain uses TRBV6-6 with TRBJ2-7; 9 positions match TRBD1. The CDR3 has 15 amino acids. Germline lookup yields CDR1 MNHNY and CDR2 SVGAGI (reference sequence). V trimming: 6 bases; J trimming: 6 bases; junction bases outside the gene matches: 12.

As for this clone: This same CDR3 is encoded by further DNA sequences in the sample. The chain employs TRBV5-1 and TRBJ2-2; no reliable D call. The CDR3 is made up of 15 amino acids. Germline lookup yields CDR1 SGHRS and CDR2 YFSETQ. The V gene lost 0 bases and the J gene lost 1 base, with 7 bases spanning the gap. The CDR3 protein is CASSLAAVNTGELFF. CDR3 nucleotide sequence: TGCGCCAGCAGCTTGGCGGCGGTGAACACCGGGGAGCTGTTTTTT. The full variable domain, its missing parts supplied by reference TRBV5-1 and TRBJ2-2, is KAGVTQTPRYLIKTRGQQVTLSCSPISGHRSVSWYQQTPGQGLQFLFEYFSETQRNKGNFPGRFSGRQFSNSRSEMNVSTLELGDSALYLCASSLAAVNTGELFFGEGSRLTVL.

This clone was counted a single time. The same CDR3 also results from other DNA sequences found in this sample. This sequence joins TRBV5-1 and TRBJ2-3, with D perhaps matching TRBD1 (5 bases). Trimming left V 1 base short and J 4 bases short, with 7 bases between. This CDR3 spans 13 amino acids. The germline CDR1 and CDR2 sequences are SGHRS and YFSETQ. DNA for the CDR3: TGCGCCAGCAGCTTGCAGGGATCAGATACGCAGTATTTT. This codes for CASSLQGSDTQYF.

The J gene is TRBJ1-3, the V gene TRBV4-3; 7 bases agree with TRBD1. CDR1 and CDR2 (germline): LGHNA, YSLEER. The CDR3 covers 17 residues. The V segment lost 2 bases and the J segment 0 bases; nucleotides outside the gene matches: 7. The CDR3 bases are TGCGCCAGCAGCCAAACGTCGACAGGGAGCTCTGGAAACACCATATATTTT. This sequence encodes CASSQTSTGSSGNTIYF.

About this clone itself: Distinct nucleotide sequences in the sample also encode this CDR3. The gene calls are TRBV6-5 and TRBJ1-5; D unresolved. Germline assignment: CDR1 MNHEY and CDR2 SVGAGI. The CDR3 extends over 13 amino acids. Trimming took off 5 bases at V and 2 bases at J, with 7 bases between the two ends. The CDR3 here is CASSLRGNQPQHF. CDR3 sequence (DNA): TGTGCCAGCAGTCTCCGGGGCAATCAGCCCCAGCATTTT.

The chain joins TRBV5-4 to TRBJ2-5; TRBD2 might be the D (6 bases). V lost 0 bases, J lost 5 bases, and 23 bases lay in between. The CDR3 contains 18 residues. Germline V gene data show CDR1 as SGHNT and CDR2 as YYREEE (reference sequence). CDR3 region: CASSLGSPAGPESETQYF. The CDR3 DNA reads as TGTGCCAGCAGCTTGGGGTCTCCGGCGGGGCCGGAGTCTGAGACCCAGTACTTC. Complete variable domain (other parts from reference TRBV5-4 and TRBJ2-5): ETGVTQSPTHLIKTRGQQVTLRCSSQSGHNTVSWYQQALGQGPQFIFQYYREEENGRGNFPPRFSGLQFPNYSSELNVNALELDDSALYLCASSLGSPAGPESETQYFGPGTRLLVL.

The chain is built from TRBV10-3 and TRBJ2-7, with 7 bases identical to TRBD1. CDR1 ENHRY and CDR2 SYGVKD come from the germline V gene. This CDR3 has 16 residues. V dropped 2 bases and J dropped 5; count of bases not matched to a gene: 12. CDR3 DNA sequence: TGTGCCATCAGTGAGGGGGACAGCGCCAAAAGGAACGAGCAGTACTTC. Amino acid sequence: CAISEGDSAKRNEQYF.

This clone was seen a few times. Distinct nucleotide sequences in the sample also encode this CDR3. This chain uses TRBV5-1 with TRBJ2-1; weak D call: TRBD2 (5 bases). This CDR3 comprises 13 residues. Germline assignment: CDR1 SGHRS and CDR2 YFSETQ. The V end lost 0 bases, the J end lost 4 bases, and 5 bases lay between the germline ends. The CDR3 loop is CASSLGTYNEQFF. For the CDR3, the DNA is TGCGCCAGCAGCTTGGGGACTTACAATGAGCAGTTCTTC.

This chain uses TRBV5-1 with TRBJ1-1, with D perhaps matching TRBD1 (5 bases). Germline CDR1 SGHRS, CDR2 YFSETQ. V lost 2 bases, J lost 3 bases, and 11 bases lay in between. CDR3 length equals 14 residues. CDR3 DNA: TGCGCCAGCAGCTTCAGGTGGGGGTACACTGAAGCTTTCTTT. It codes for CASSFRWGYTEAFF.

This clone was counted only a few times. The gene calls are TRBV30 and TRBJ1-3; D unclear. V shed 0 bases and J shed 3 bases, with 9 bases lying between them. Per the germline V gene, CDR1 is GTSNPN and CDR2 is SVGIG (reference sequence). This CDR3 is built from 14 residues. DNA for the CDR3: TGTGCCTGGAGTGTTGAGGGTAGTGGAAACACCATATATTTT. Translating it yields CAWSVEGSGNTIYF.

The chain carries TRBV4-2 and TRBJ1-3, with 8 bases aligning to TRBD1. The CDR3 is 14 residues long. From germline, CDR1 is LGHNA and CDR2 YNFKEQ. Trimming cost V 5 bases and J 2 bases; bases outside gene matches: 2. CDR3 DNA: TGTGCCAGCAGCTTACAGGGGGCTGGAAACACCATATATTTT. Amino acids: CASSLQGAGNTIYF.

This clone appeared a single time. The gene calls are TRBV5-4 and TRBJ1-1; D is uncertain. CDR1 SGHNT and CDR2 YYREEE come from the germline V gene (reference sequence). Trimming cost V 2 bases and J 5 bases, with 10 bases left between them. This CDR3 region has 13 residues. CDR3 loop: CASSFNIDTEAFF. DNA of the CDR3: TGTGCCAGCAGCTTCAACATAGATACTGAAGCTTTCTTT.

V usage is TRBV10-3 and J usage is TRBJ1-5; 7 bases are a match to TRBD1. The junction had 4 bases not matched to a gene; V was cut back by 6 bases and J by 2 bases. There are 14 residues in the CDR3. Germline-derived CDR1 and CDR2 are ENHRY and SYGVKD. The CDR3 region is CAIRDRAGNQPQHF. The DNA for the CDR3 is TGTGCCATCAGAGACAGGGCCGGCAATCAGCCCCAGCATTTT.

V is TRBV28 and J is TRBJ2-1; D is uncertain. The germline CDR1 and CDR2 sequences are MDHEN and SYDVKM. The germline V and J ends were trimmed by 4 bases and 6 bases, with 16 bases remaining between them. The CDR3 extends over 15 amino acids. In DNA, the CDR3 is TGTGCCAGCAGTTATAAGGTACTGCGGAGCAATGAGCAGTTCTTC. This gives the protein CASSYKVLRSNEQFF. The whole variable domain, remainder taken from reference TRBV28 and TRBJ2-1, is DVKVTQSSRYLVKRTGEKVFLECVQDMDHENMFWYRQDPGLGLRLIYFSYDVKMKEKGDIPEGYSVSREKKERFSLILESASTNQTSMYLCASSYKVLRSNEQFFGPGTRLTVL.

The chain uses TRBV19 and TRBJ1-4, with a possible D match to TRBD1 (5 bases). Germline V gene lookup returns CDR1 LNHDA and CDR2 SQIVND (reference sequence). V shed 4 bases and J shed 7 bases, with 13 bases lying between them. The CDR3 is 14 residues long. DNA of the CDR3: TGTGCCAGTAGTAACGGCAGGGTCGGTGAAAAACTGTTTTTT. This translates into CASSNGRVGEKLFF.

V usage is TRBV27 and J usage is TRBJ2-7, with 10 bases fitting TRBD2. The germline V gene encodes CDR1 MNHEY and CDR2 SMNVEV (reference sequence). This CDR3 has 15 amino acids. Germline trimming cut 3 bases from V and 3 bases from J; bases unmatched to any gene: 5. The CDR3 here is CASSFSTSGIYEQYF. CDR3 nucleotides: TGTGCCAGCAGTTTTAGTACTAGCGGGATCTACGAGCAGTACTTC.

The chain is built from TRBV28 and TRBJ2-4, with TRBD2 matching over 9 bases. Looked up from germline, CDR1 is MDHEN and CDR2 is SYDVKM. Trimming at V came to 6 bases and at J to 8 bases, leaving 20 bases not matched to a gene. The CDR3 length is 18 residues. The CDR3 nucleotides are TGTGCCAGCAGCCCCCGTCTTGGTAGCGGGAGATTTGGGGACATTCAGTACTTC. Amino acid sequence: CASSPRLGSGRFGDIQYF.

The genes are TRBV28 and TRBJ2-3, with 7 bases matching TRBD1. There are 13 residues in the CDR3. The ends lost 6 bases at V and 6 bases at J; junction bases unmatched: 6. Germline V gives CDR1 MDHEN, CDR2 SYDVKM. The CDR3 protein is CASSKGAGDTQYF. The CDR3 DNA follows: TGTGCCAGCAGCAAGGGGGCGGGTGATACGCAGTATTTT. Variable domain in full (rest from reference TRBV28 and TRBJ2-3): DVKVTQSSRYLVKRTGEKVFLECVQDMDHENMFWYRQDPGLGLRLIYFSYDVKMKEKGDIPEGYSVSREKKERFSLILESASTNQTSMYLCASSKGAGDTQYFGPGTRLTVL.

CDR3 sequence reads: CASSLLSLDTGELFF. The CDR3 DNA reads as TGCGCCAGCAGCCTATTGTCGTTGGACACCGGGGAGCTGTTTTTT. The chain recombines TRBV4-1 with TRBJ2-2; D is unclear. The germline V and J ends were trimmed by 4 bases and 3 bases, with 12 bases remaining between them. This CDR3 contains 15 residues. Germline CDR1 is MGHRA and CDR2 is YSYEKL.

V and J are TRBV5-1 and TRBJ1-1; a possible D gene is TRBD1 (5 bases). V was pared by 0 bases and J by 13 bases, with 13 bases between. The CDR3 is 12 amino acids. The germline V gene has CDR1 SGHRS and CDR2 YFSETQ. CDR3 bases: TGCGCCAGCAGCTTGGATGGGGGTAAGGATTTCTTT. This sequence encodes CASSLDGGKDFF.

The chain's CDR3 is CASTQQGQGGTGELFF. The CDR3, as DNA: TGCGCCAGCACCCAACAAGGACAGGGAGGCACCGGGGAGCTGTTTTTT. The chain joins TRBV5-1 to TRBJ2-2, with 8 bases aligning to TRBD1. The CDR3 is made up of 16 amino acids. In germline, CDR1 is SGHRS, CDR2 YFSETQ. Losses at the gene ends were 6 bases for V and 4 bases for J; bases not matched to a gene: 11.

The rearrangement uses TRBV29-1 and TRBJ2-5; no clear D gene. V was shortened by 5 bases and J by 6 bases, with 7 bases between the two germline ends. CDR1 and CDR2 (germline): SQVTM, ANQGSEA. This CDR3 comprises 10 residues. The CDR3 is CSVILQTQYF. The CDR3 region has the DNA TGCAGCGTTATCCTACAGACCCAGTACTTC. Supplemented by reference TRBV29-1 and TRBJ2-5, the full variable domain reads SAVISQKPSRDICQRGTSLTIQCQVDSQVTMMFWYRQQPGQSLTLIATANQGSEATYESGFVIDKFPISRPNLTFSTLTVSNMSPEDSSIYLCSVILQTQYFGPGTRLLVL.

In nucleotides, the CDR3 is TGCAGCGTTGAAGAACGTCAGGGAGGGTCCTACGAGCAGTACTTC. Translating gives CSVEERQGGSYEQYF. The chain employs TRBV29-1 and TRBJ2-7; TRBD2 aligns across 7 bases. Germline trimming cut 0 bases from V and 1 base from J; bases unmatched to any gene: 6. The CDR3 contains 15 residues. CDR1 is SQVTM and CDR2 is ANQGSEA in the germline V gene.

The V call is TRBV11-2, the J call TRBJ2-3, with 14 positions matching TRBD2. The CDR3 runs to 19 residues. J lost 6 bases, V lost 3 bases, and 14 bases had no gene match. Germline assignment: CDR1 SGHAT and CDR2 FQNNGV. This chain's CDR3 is CASSFPLSTSGRVEDTQYF. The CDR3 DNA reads TGTGCCAGCAGCTTCCCCCTCTCGACTAGCGGGAGGGTAGAGGATACGCAGTATTTT.